This is a list of T cell receptor beta chains from one sample in a study of blood T cell repertoires in COVID-19. Some clones are missing from TCRdb's copy, which holds only in-frame ones; the method was immunoSEQ multiplex PCR. Here the sample spans some 200,000 clones, roughly 80% being singletons. The specimen was peripheral blood. Receptors were obtained from a woman in her sixties or seventies with COVID-19, enrolled during active disease. The CDR3 runs from the conserved cysteine through the conserved F or W. Fields, in order: D gene, V gene, clone size, J gene, CDR3 protein, CDR3 DNA. A D gene is named only where the DNA matches it firmly. Not all rows give a size; the values are once, few, many and, for expanded clones, a class.

TRBD1,TRBV7-6,few,TRBJ2-7,CASSIAGTGAYEQYF,TGTGCCAGCAGCATAGCCGGGACAGGGGCCTACGAGCAGTACTTC
TRBD1,TRBV11-2,NA,TRBJ2-2,CASSTYRGRSGELFF,TGTGCCAGCAGCACGTACAGGGGGCGAAGCGGGGAGCTGTTTTTT
TRBD1,TRBV7-2,NA,TRBJ2-3,CASSLASGQGAADTQYF,TGTGCCAGCAGCTTAGCGTCCGGCCAGGGGGCCGCAGATACGCAGTATTTT
NA,TRBV9,NA,TRBJ2-5,CASSVGSFQETQYF,TGTGCCAGCAGCGTGGGCAGCTTCCAAGAGACCCAGTACTTC
TRBD1,TRBV10-3,NA,TRBJ1-6,CAISPERGQGEPPLHF,TGTGCCATCTCCCCAGAGAGGGGACAGGGCGAACCACCCCTCCACTTT
TRBD2,TRBV18,NA,TRBJ2-7,CASSRGLADAYEQYF,TGTGCCAGCTCACGAGGACTAGCGGATGCCTACGAGCAGTACTTC
NA,TRBV24-1,NA,TRBJ1-2,CATSDSRGGYGYTF,TGTGCCACCAGTGATTCTAGGGGAGGCTATGGCTACACCTTC
NA,TRBV7-2,NA,TRBJ2-1,CASSLRGPGEQFF,TGTGCCAGCAGCTTAAGGGGCCCCGGTGAGCAGTTCTTC
TRBD2,TRBV6-5,NA,TRBJ2-1,CASKFYSGRGDEQFF,TGTGCCAGCAAATTTTATAGCGGGAGAGGCGATGAGCAGTTCTTC
NA,TRBV5-1,NA,TRBJ1-4,CASRRTDKNEKLFF,TGCGCCAGCAGGAGGACAGACAAGAATGAAAAACTGTTTTTT
TRBD1,TRBV28,NA,TRBJ2-1,CASRARDRGLQEQFF,TGTGCCAGCAGAGCCCGGGACAGGGGGCTCCAGGAGCAGTTCTTC
NA,TRBV28,NA,TRBJ1-1,CASSFVGRWDTEAFF,TGTGCCAGCAGTTTTGTGGGCCGCTGGGACACTGAAGCTTTCTTT
TRBD2,TRBV30,NA,TRBJ2-7,CAWSAKTSGSRREQYF,TGTGCCTGGAGTGCAAAGACTAGCGGGAGCCGTAGAGAGCAGTACTTC